The 15 T cell receptor beta chains below come from one sample, sequenced in a study of T cell changes during pregnancy in multiple sclerosis. Sequencing was performed with immunoSEQ multiplex PCR; in TCRdb, only in-frame clones are kept and a portion is missing. The profile shows tens of thousands of clones, 92% of them singletons. The source material was peripheral blood, sampled in the third trimester of pregnancy. Receptors were obtained from a female donor in good health, enrolled as a control in a pregnancy study.

The V call is TRBV5-1, the J call TRBJ1-1; D not certain. The CDR3 contains 14 residues. Trimming removed 1 base from V and 0 bases from J, with 7 bases in between. Per germline, CDR1 SGHRS and CDR2 YFSETQ. In DNA, the CDR3 is TGCGCCAGCAGCTTGCGTTCTCTGAACACTGAAGCTTTCTTT. Protein product: CASSLRSLNTEAFF.

This chain connects TRBV15 to TRBJ1-2, with D possibly being TRBD1 (5 bases). Germline lookup yields CDR1 LNHNV and CDR2 YYDKDF (reference sequence). The CDR3 is made up of 15 amino acids. Trimming stripped 2 bases from V and 9 bases from J, with 19 bases between. The CDR3 loop reads CATSRRGLGSRSYTF. The CDR3 DNA reads as TGTGCCACCAGCAGAAGGGGCTTAGGCTCCAGGAGCTACACCTTC. Drawing the rest from reference TRBV15 and TRBJ1-2, the complete variable domain is DAMVIQNPRYQVTQFGKPVTLSCSQTLNHNVMYWYQQKSSQAPKLLFHYYDKDFNNEADTPDNFQSRRPNTSFCFLDIRSPGLGDTAMYLCATSRRGLGSRSYTFGSGTRLTVV.

The chain employs TRBV29-1 and TRBJ1-1, with D possibly matching TRBD1 (6 bases). The germline V and J ends were trimmed by 6 bases and 2 bases, with 16 bases remaining between them. The CDR3 consists of 14 residues. CDR1 SQVTM and CDR2 ANQGSEA come from the germline V gene. The CDR3 here is CSVSTGGGNTEAFF. The CDR3 coding sequence is TGCAGCGTGTCGACAGGTGGGGGAAACACTGAAGCTTTCTTT.

The chain links TRBV15 to TRBJ1-5; D call uncertain. Germline V gives CDR1 LNHNV, CDR2 YYDKDF (reference sequence). This CDR3 has 15 residues. Trimming removed 0 bases at V and 6 bases at J, with 12 bases between. CDR3 nucleotide sequence: TGTGCCACCAGCAGAGAACAGAATTTCCCTCAGCCCCAGCATTTT. Amino acid sequence: CATSREQNFPQPQHF.

This rearrangement joins TRBV14 to TRBJ2-3; D not resolved. Trimming took 0 bases from V and 0 from J, leaving 7 bases between them. The CDR3 loop spans 15 amino acids. Germline CDR1 is SGHDN and CDR2 is FVKESK. The CDR3 spells CASSQDRYSTDTQYF. The CDR3 DNA follows: TGTGCCAGCAGCCAAGATCGGTATAGCACAGATACGCAGTATTTT. Drawing the rest from reference TRBV14 and TRBJ2-3, the complete variable domain is EAGVTQFPSHSVIEKGQTVTLRCDPISGHDNLYWYRRVMGKEIKFLLHFVKESKQDESGMPNNRFLAERTGGTYSTLKVQPAELEDSGVYFCASSQDRYSTDTQYFGPGTRLTVL.

The V and J genes are TRBV6-5 and TRBJ1-6; 9 bases map to TRBD1. Per germline, CDR1 MNHEY and CDR2 SVGAGI. V trimming: 2 bases; J trimming: 7 bases; junction bases outside the gene matches: 3. The CDR3 consists of 15 residues. In nucleotides, the CDR3 is TGTGCCAGCAGTTACGCCGGGACAGGGAATTCACCCCTCCACTTT. Translation: CASSYAGTGNSPLHF.

This clone was seen only once. The chain uses TRBV28 and TRBJ2-2, with a possible D match to TRBD2 (5 bases). V was cut by 7 bases and J by 8 bases, with 20 bases left in between. The CDR3 spans 15 residues. CDR1 is MDHEN, CDR2 SYDVKM, per germline. The CDR3 DNA follows: TGTGCCAGCATTCCCGGGGTCCCCAGAGGAGGGGAGCTGTTTTTT. It codes for CASIPGVPRGGELFF.

The chain carries TRBV25-1 and TRBJ2-5, with a tentative D call TRBD1 (8 bases). V gave up 4 bases and J gave up 5 bases, with 23 bases separating them. Germline CDR1 and CDR2: MGHDK and SYGVNS. CDR3 length: 17 amino acids. CDR3 nucleotides: TGTGCCAGCAGTGGGGGGGGGACAGGTGAAAGGTCCGAGACCCAGTACTTC. It encodes CASSGGGTGERSETQYF.

This sequence joins TRBV19 and TRBJ2-5; a possible D gene is TRBD1 (5 bases). Germline V CDR1 and CDR2: LNHDA, SQIVND (reference sequence). CDR3 length: 13 residues. Trimming took 6 bases from V and 3 from J, leaving 11 bases between them. The CDR3 spells CASRGPSKETQYF. The CDR3, as DNA: TGTGCCAGTAGGGGGCCGTCAAAAGAGACCCAGTACTTC. Full variable domain (missing parts from reference TRBV19 and TRBJ2-5): DGGITQSPKYLFRKEGQNVTLSCEQNLNHDAMYWYRQDPGQGLRLIYYSQIVNDFQKGDIAEGYSVSREKKESFPLTVTSAQKNPTAFYLCASRGPSKETQYFGPGTRLLVL.

The rearrangement links TRBV28 to TRBJ2-7; TRBD1 agrees at 9 bases. With 5 bases clipped from V and 4 bases from J, the junction kept 3 bases outside the gene matches. CDR1 is MDHEN and CDR2 is SYDVKM in the germline V gene. The CDR3 runs to 13 residues. The CDR3 spells CASSTGTGYEQYF. DNA for the CDR3: TGTGCCAGCAGTACCGGGACAGGGTACGAGCAGTACTTC.

The rearrangement joins TRBV9 to TRBJ2-3, with 7 bases lining up with TRBD2. Trimming cost V 5 bases and J 0 bases; bases outside gene matches: 6. Germline lookup yields CDR1 SGDLS and CDR2 YYNGEE. The CDR3 length is 15 residues. The CDR3 region is CASSLSGTSTDTQYF. CDR3 DNA: TGTGCCAGCAGTTTAAGCGGGACTAGCACAGATACGCAGTATTTT.

The chain joins TRBV5-1 to TRBJ2-7, with 13 bases aligning to TRBD2. The CDR3 is made up of 17 amino acids. Losses at the gene ends were 3 bases for V and 1 base for J; bases not matched to a gene: 7. In germline, CDR1 is SGHRS, CDR2 YFSETQ. In DNA, the CDR3 is TGCGCCAGCAGCTCCGGGACTAGCGGGACTGGGTCCTACGAGCAGTACTTC. Its protein product is CASSSGTSGTGSYEQYF.

This chain joins TRBV7-9 and TRBJ2-3; no clear D. Germline V lookup: CDR1 SEHNR, CDR2 FQNEAQ (reference sequence). This CDR3 is built from 15 residues. Trimming pared 4 bases from V and 2 bases from J, leaving 13 bases between. Here the CDR3 DNA reads TGTGCCAGCAGCTCCCCCGTGTTAGACACAGATACGCAGTATTTT. Its translation: CASSSPVLDTDTQYF.

CDR3 in DNA: TGTGCCAGCTCACCACCGGTCGGAGGGAACACCGCCGCAACTAATGAAAAACTGTTTTTT. Its protein is CASSPPVGGNTAATNEKLFF. The chain employs TRBV18 and TRBJ1-4; D remains ambiguous. The V end lost 0 bases, the J end lost 0 bases, and 20 bases lay between the germline ends. The CDR3 consists of 20 residues. From germline, CDR1 is KGHSH and CDR2 LQKENI.

This chain joins TRBV19 and TRBJ2-2; D unresolved. Trimming stripped 2 bases from V and 1 base from J, with 11 bases between. The CDR3 runs 16 residues. CDR1 is LNHDA, CDR2 SQIVND, per germline (reference sequence). For the CDR3, the DNA is TGTGCCAGTAGTATAATCTGGCGGCGGAACACCGGGGAGCTGTTTTTT. Its protein product is CASSIIWRRNTGELFF. Drawing the rest from reference TRBV19 and TRBJ2-2, the complete variable domain is DGGITQSPKYLFRKEGQNVTLSCEQNLNHDAMYWYRQDPGQGLRLIYYSQIVNDFQKGDIAEGYSVSREKKESFPLTVTSAQKNPTAFYLCASSIIWRRNTGELFFGEGSRLTVL.